Included here is one T cell receptor (beta chain) sequence, with context. Its antigen is currently unknown. The germline V gene has CDR1 KGHSH and CDR2 LQKENI. V lost 1 base and J lost 8, with 6 bases in between. This CDR3 comprises 12 residues. These data are taken from a study of post-analysis software for immune sequencing data. Study-level background: In terms of disease course, relapsing-remitting, secondary progressive and progressive-relapsing multiple sclerosis were included. Whole-study findings and limits: Included in a set of four or five TRBV segments more frequent in patients than controls were TRBV5-6, TRBV5-1 and TRBV20-1.

Included in the TCR beta cDNA libraries were unique molecular identifiers. The yield from roughly 1 to 10 million T cells was 500,000 or so cDNA molecules in total. TCRdb reprocessed the PCR reads with MiXCR, giving one entry per CDR3 protein. The sample shows 150,000 to 200,000 distinct CDR3 sequences, approximately 30% of them seen only once. The sequenced material came from blood. The rearrangement joins TRBV18 to TRBJ2-1; unclear D gene. This TCR derives from a girl aged 10-17 years with multiple sclerosis. The CDR3 sequence: CASSPQNYEQFF. CDR3 coding DNA: TGTGCCAGCTCACCACAAAACTATGAGCAGTTCTTC.